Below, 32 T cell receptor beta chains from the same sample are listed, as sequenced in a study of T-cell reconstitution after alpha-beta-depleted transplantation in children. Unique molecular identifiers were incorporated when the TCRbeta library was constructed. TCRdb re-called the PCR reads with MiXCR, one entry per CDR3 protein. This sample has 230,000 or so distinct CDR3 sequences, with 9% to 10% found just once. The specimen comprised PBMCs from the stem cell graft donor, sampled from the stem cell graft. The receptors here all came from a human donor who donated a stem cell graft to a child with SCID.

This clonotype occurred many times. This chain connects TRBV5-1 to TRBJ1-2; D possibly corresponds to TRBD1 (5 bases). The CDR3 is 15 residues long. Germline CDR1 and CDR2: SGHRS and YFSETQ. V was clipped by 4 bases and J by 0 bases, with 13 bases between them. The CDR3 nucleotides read TGCGCCAGCAGCCTGAGAGGGGAACCTAACTATGGCTACACCTTC. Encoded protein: CASSLRGEPNYGYTF. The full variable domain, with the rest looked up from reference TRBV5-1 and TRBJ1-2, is KAGVTQTPRYLIKTRGQQVTLSCSPISGHRSVSWYQQTPGQGLQFLFEYFSETQRNKGNFPGRFSGRQFSNSRSEMNVSTLELGDSALYLCASSLRGEPNYGYTFGSGTRLTVV.

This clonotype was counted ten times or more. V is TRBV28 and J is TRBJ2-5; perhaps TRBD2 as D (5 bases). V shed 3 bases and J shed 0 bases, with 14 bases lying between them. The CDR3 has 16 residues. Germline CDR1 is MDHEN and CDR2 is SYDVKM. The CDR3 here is CASSFGEGRYQETQYF. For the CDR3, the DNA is TGTGCCAGCAGTTTCGGCGAGGGAAGGTACCAAGAGACCCAGTACTTC.

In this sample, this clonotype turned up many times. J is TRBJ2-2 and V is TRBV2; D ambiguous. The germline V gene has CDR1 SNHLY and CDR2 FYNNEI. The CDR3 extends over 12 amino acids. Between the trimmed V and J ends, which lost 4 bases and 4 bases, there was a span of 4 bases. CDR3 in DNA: TGTGCCAGCAGTGTCCGCACCGGGGAGCTGTTTTTT. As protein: CASSVRTGELFF.

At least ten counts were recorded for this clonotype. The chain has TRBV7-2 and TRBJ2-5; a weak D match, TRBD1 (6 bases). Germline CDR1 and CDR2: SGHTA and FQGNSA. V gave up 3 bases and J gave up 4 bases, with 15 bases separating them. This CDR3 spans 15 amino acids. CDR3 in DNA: TGTGCCAGCAGCTTCGGATACAGGGAAGGAGAGACCCAGTACTTC. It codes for CASSFGYREGETQYF.

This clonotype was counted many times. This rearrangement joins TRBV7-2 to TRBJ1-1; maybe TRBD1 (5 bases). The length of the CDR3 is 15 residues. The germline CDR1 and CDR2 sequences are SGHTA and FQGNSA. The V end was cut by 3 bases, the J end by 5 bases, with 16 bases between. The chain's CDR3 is CASSLTRGVGTEAFF. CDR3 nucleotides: TGTGCCAGCAGCTTGACGAGAGGGGTTGGAACTGAAGCTTTCTTT.

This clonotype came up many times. This CDR3 reads CASSQDKVGDRNYEQYF. CDR3 nucleotides: TGCGCCAGCAGCCAAGATAAGGTAGGGGACAGGAACTACGAGCAGTACTTC. The J gene is TRBJ2-7, the V gene TRBV4-3; 8 bases are a match to TRBD1. J lost 3 bases, V lost 0 bases, and 10 bases had no gene match. Germline-derived CDR1 and CDR2 are LGHNA and YSLEER. The CDR3 covers 17 residues.

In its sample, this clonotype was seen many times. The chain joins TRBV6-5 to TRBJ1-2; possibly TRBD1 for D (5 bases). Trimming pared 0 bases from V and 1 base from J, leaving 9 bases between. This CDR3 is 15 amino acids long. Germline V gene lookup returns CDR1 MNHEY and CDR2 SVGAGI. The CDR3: CASSYSLTDNYGYTF. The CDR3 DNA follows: TGTGCCAGCAGTTACTCACTGACAGATAACTATGGCTACACCTTC.

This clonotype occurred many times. The CDR3 loop is CASSSTGIQGVFF. In DNA form, the CDR3 reads TGTGCCAGCAGTTCGACAGGGATCCAAGGGGTTTTCTTT. The V gene is TRBV2, the J gene TRBJ1-1, with 7 bases that match TRBD1. The CDR3 has 13 amino acids. The V segment lost 5 bases and the J segment 13 bases; nucleotides outside the gene matches: 13. Germline assignment: CDR1 SNHLY and CDR2 FYNNEI.

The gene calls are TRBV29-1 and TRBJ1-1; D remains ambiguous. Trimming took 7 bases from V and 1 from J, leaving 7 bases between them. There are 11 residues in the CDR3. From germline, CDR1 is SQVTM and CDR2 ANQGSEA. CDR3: CSARTNTEAFF. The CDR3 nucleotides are TGCAGCGCCCGGACGAACACTGAAGCTTTCTTT.

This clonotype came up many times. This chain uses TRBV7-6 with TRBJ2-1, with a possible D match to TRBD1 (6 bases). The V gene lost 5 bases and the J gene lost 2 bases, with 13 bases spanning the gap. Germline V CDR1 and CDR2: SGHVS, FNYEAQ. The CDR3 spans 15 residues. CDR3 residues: CASSPPQGTYNEQFF. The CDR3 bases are TGTGCCAGCAGCCCCCCCCAGGGGACCTACAATGAGCAGTTCTTC.

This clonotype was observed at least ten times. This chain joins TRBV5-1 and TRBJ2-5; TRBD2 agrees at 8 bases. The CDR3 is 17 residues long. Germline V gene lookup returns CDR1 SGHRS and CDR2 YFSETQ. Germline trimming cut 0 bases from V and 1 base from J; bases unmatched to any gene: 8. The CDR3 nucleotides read TGCGCCAGCAGCTTGGTGTGGAGCGGGGGCCTCCAAGAGACCCAGTACTTC. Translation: CASSLVWSGGLQETQYF.

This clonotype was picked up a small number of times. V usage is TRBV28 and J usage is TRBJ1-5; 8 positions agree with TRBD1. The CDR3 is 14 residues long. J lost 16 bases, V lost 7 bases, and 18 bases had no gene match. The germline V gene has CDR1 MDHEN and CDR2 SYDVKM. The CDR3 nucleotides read TGTGCCAGCAACGGACAGGGTAGGGGACTCGTGCTCCATTTT. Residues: CASNGQGRGLVLHF. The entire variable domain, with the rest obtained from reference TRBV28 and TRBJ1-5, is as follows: DVKVTQSSRYLVKRTGEKVFLECVQDMDHENMFWYRQDPGLGLRLIYFSYDVKMKEKGDIPEGYSVSREKKERFSLILESASTNQTSMYLCASNGQGRGLVLHFGDGTRLSIL.

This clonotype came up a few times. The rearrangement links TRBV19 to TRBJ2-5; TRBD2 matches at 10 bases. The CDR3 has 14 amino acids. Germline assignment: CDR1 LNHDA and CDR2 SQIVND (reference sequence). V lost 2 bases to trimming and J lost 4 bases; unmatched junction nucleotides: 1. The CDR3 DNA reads TGTGCCAGTAGTATAACTAGCGGGGTAGAGACCCAGTACTTC. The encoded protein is CASSITSGVETQYF.

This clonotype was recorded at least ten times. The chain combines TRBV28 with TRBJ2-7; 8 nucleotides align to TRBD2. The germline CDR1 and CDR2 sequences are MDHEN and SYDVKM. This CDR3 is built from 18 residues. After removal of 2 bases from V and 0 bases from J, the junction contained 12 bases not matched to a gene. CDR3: CASSLEPRLARSSYEQYF. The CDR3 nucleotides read TGTGCCAGCAGTTTAGAGCCCAGACTAGCGCGGAGCTCCTACGAGCAGTACTTC.

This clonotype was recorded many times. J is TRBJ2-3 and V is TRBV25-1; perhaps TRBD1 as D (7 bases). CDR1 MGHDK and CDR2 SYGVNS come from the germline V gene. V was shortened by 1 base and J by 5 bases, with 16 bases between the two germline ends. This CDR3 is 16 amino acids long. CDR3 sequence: CASSESGTGDLDTQYF. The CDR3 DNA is TGTGCCAGCAGTGAATCCGGAACAGGGGACTTAGATACGCAGTATTTT. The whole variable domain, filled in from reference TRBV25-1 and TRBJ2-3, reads EADIYQTPRYLVIGTGKKITLECSQTMGHDKMYWYQQDPGMELHLIHYSYGVNSTEKGDLSSESTVSRIRTEHFPLTLESARPSHTSQYLCASSESGTGDLDTQYFGPGTRLTVL.

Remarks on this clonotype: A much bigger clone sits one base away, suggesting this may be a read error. CDR3 coding DNA: TGCAGTGCTAGGGACAGGGCGGACACTGAAGCTTTCTTT. Translating it yields CSARDRADTEAFF. This chain connects TRBV20-1 to TRBJ1-1, with 8 bases identical to TRBD1. The CDR3 has 13 residues. J was trimmed by 3 bases and V by 3 bases; bases with no gene match: 3. Germline V gene sequence: CDR1 DFQATT, CDR2 SNEGSKA (reference sequence).

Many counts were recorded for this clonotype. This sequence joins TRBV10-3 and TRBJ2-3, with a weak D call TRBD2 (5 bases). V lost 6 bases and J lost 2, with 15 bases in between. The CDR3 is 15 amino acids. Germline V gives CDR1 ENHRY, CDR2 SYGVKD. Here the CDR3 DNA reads TGTGCCATCAGCTCCACGAGGGTCTCCACAGATACGCAGTATTTT. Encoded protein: CAISSTRVSTDTQYF.

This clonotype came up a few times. The chain's CDR3 is CASSLWQGMSLGQFF. The CDR3 DNA sequence: TGTGCCAGCAGTTTATGGCAGGGAATGTCTCTCGGGCAGTTCTTC. The chain has TRBV12-3 or TRBV12-4 and TRBJ2-1; a possible D gene is TRBD1 (5 bases). This CDR3 is built from 15 residues. The germline V and J ends were trimmed by 2 bases and 12 bases, with 20 bases remaining between them.

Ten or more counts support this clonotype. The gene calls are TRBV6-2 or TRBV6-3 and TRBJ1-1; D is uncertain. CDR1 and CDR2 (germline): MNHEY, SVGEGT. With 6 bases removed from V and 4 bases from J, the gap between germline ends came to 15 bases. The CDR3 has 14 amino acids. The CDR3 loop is CASSRTSQITEAFF. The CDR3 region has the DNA TGTGCCAGCAGCCGTACGAGCCAAATCACTGAAGCTTTCTTT.

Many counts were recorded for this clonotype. CDR3 amino acids: CASSLGRAYTEAFF. In DNA, the CDR3 is TGTGCCAGCAGCTTAGGACGGGCCTACACTGAAGCTTTCTTT. The chain couples TRBV11-2 to TRBJ1-1; D call uncertain. Looked up from germline, CDR1 is SGHAT and CDR2 is FQNNGV. The CDR3 is 14 residues long. The V end lost 1 base, the J end lost 3 bases, and 9 bases lay between the germline ends.

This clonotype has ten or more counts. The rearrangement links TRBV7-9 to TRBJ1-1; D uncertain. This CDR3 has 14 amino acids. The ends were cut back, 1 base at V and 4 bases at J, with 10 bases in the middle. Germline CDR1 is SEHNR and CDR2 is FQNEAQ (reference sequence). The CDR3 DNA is TGTGCCAGCAGCTTAGGAGACACTCGCACTGAAGCTTTCTTT. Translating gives CASSLGDTRTEAFF.

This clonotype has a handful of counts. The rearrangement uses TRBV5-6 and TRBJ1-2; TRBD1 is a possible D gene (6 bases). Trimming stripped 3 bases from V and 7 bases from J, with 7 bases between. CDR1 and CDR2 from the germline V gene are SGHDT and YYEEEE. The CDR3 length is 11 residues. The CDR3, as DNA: TGTGCCAGCAGCTGGGGGGCTGGCTACACCTTC. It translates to CASSWGAGYTF. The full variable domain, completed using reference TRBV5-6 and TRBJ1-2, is DAGVTQSPTHLIKTRGQQVTLRCSPKSGHDTVSWYQQALGQGPQFIFQYYEEEERQRGNFPDRFSGHQFPNYSSELNVNALLLGDSALYLCASSWGAGYTFGSGTRLTVV.

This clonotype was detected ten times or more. CDR3: CASSARQGYDVLTF. CDR3 DNA sequence: TGCGCCAGCAGCGCCCGACAGGGCTATGACGTCCTGACTTTC. The chain links TRBV5-1 to TRBJ2-6; 7 bases match TRBD1. V shed 4 bases, J shed 11 bases, and the junction held 9 bases outside the gene matches. In germline, CDR1 is SGHRS, CDR2 YFSETQ. The CDR3 length is 14 residues.

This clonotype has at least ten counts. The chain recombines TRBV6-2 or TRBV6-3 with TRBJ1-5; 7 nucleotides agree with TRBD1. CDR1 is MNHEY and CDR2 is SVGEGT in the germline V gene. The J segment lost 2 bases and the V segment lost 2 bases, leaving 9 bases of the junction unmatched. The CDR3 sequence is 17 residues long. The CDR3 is CASSYQGGRFGNQPQHF. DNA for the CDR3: TGTGCCAGCAGTTACCAAGGGGGCCGCTTTGGCAATCAGCCCCAGCATTTT.

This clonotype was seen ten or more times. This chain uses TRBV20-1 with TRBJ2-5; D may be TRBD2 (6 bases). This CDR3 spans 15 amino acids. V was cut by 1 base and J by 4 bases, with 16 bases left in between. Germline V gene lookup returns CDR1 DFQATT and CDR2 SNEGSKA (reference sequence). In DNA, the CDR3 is TGCAGTGCTAGAGGAAGGTCCAGGGAGGTAGAGACCCAGTACTTC. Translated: CSARGRSREVETQYF.

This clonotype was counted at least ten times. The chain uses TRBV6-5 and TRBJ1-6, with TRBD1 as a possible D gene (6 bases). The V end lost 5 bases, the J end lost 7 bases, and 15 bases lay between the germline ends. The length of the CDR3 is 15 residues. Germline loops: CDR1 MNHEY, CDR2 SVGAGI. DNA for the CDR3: TGTGCCAGCAGTCACAGGGCCCTCTCGAATTCACCCCTCCACTTT. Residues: CASSHRALSNSPLHF.

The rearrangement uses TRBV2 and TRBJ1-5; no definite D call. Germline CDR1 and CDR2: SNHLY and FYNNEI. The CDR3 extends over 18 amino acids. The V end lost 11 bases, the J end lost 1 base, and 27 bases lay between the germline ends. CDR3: CAFSPTTRSGGSNQPQHF. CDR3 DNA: TGTGCCTTCAGCCCAACGACTCGATCGGGAGGGAGCAATCAGCCCCAGCATTTT.

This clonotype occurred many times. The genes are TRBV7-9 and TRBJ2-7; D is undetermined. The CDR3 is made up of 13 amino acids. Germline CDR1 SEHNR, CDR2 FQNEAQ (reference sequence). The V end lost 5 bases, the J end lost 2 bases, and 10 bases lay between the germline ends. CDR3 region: CASSKTQTYEQYF. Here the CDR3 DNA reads TGTGCCAGCAGCAAGACCCAGACCTACGAGCAGTACTTC.

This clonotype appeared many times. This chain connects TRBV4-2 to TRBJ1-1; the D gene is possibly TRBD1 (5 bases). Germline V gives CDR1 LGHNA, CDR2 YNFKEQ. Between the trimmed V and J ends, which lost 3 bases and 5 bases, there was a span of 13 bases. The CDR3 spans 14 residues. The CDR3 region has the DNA TGTGCCAGCAGCCAGATTGGGGGGAGAACTGAAGCTTTCTTT. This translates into CASSQIGGRTEAFF.

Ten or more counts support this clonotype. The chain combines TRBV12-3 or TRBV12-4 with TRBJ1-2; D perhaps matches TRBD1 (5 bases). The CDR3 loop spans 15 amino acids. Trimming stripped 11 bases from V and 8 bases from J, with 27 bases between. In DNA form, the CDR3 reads TGTGCCCGCAACCCCGCGCAGGGAGAGTTTAGGGGCTACACCTTC. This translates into CARNPAQGEFRGYTF.

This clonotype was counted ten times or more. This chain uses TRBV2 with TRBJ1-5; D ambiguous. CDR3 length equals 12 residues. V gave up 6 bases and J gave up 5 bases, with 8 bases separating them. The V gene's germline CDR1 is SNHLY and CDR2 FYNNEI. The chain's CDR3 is CASSPTYQPQHF. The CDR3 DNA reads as TGTGCCAGCAGCCCTACCTATCAGCCCCAGCATTTT.

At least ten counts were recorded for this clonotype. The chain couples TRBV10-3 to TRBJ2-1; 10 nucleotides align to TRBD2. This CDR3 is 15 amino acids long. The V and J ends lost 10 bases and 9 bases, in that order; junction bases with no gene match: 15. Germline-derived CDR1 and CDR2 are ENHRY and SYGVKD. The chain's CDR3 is CASLKAGGPGGEQFF. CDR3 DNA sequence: TGTGCCAGCCTTAAAGCGGGGGGGCCTGGTGGTGAGCAGTTCTTC.